This entry lists 10 T cell receptor beta chains sequenced from one sample in a study of Tregs in tolerant kidney transplant recipients. This table comes from immunoSEQ multiplex PCR, and its TCRdb copy is limited to in-frame clones, with some not included. Here the sample table reports 20,000 to 30,000 clones. The nonmyeloablative bone marrow transplants came from related graft donors, with transient mixed chimerism. Material: CD4+ T cells from blood (PBMCs), obtained 6 months after the transplant. Receptors were obtained from a human patient who received a combined kidney and bone marrow transplant. Some T cells may have come from the graft donor.

Worth noting for this clone: The read gets to within 3 residues of the CDR3 end, and the germline J gene fills in the rest. The chain is built from TRBV5-4 and TRBJ2-5, with TRBD2 matching 7 bases. Trimming removed 4 bases from V and 1 base from J; junction bases left unmatched: 4. The CDR3 has 14 amino acids. Germline V gives CDR1 SGHNT, CDR2 YYREEE (reference sequence). The CDR3 loop reads CASSPRTSQETQYF. The sequenced part of the CDR3 DNA is TGTGCCAGCAGCCCTCGGACTAGCCAAGAGACC.

Regarding this clone: The read falls 3 residues short of the CDR3 end, and the missing part is taken from the germline J gene. The chain carries TRBV4-2 and TRBJ2-7; 12 bases fit TRBD2. The CDR3 runs to 18 residues. The ends lost 4 bases at V and 1 base at J; junction bases unmatched: 11. The germline V gene encodes CDR1 LGHNA and CDR2 YNFKEQ. The DNA read from the CDR3 is TGTGCCAGCAGCCCCTCCCGACTAGCGGGGGCCTCTTCCTACGAG. The encoded protein is CASSPSRLAGASSYE. The whole CDR3 sequence is CASSPSRLAGASSYEQYF.

Concerning this clone: The read falls 3 residues short of the CDR3 end, and the missing part is taken from the germline J gene. V is TRBV19 and J is TRBJ1-3, with 7 bases aligning to TRBD1. This CDR3 has 13 residues. V lost 10 bases, J lost 2 bases, and 5 bases stayed unmatched. CDR1 and CDR2 from the germline V gene are LNHDA and SQIVND (reference sequence). The CDR3 sequence: CATGQATGNTIYF. Incomplete CDR3 DNA: TGTGCCACTGGACAGGCCACTGGAAACACC. The variable domain in full, with the rest retrieved from reference TRBV19 and TRBJ1-3, is DGGITQSPKYLFRKEGQNVTLSCEQNLNHDAMYWYRQDPGQGLRLIYYSQIVNDFQKGDIAEGYSVSREKKESFPLTVTSAQKNPTAFYLCATGQATGNTIYFGEGSWLTVV.

On this clone itself: The observed sequence ends 3 residues before the CDR3 terminus, with the missing tail filled in from the germline J gene. The rearrangement joins TRBV5-1 to TRBJ2-2; no clear D. CDR1 is SGHRS, CDR2 YFSETQ, per germline. This CDR3 spans 13 amino acids. The V end lost 0 bases, the J end lost 5 bases, and 5 bases lay between the germline ends. Partial CDR3 DNA: TGCGCCAGCAGCTTGGATGTAACCGGGGAG. As protein: CASSLDVTGE. The full CDR3 protein reads CASSLDVTGELFF.

Notes on this clone: The CDR3 extends 3 residues past the end of the read, so its final part is completed from the germline J gene. The chain joins TRBV5-1 to TRBJ2-1; D is undetermined. Germline V gives CDR1 SGHRS, CDR2 YFSETQ. Trimming stripped 0 bases from V and 6 bases from J, with 13 bases between. The CDR3 sequence is 15 residues long. The CDR3 sequence: CASSLGTSQLNEQFF. The sequenced part of the CDR3 DNA is TGCGCCAGCAGCTTGGGTACATCACAGCTCAATGAG.

Concerning this clone itself: The CDR3 extends 3 residues past the end of the read, so its final part is completed from the germline J gene. The chain couples TRBV18 to TRBJ2-2, with D possibly TRBD1 on 5 matching bases. Germline CDR1 is KGHSH and CDR2 is LQKENI. Trimming shortened V by 6 bases and J by 2 bases, and 10 bases separated the two germline ends. The CDR3 covers 14 residues. CDR3 loop: CASSPTVNTGELFF. CDR3 DNA, as far as it was read: TGTGCCAGCTCGCCGACAGTTAACACCGGGGAG.

In regard to this clone: The read falls 3 residues short of the CDR3 end, and the missing part is taken from the germline J gene. J is TRBJ2-7 and V is TRBV11-1; perhaps D is TRBD1 or TRBD2 (7 bases each). CDR3 size: 15 residues. Trimming pared 5 bases from V and 4 bases from J, leaving 18 bases between. Germline CDR1 reads SGHAT; CDR2 reads FQDESV (reference sequence). The CDR3 here is CASSPGRRQGYEQYF. CDR3 DNA, as far as it was read: TGTGCCAGCAGCCCCGGGAGGCGACAGGGTTACGAG.

Comments on this clone: The sequence runs out 3 residues before the end of the CDR3; the remainder is reconstructed from the germline J gene. The V gene is TRBV7-8, the J gene TRBJ1-1; D call uncertain. Trimming removed 2 bases from V and 0 bases from J, with 7 bases in between. The CDR3 contains 14 residues. Germline CDR1 and CDR2: SGHVS and FQNEAQ. The CDR3 sequence is CASSLRGMNTEAFF. CDR3 DNA, as far as it was read: TGTGCCAGCAGCTTAAGAGGCATGAACACTGAA.

As to this clone: The CDR3 goes on 3 residues after the read ends, and that part is filled in from the germline J gene. The chain couples TRBV20-1 to TRBJ2-3, with a possible D match to TRBD2 (5 bases). This CDR3 is 16 amino acids long. The V end lost 2 bases, the J end lost 0 bases, and 15 bases lay between the germline ends. Germline CDR1 DFQATT, CDR2 SNEGSKA (reference sequence). The sequenced CDR3 bases are TGCAGTGCTAGAAAAGACGACGGACTCAGCACAGATACG. It is translated as CSARKDDGLSTDT. The whole CDR3 reads CSARKDDGLSTDTQYF.

On this clone itself: The CDR3 end is not reached by the read, which stops 3 residues before it; the germline J gene fills it in. The chain recombines TRBV5-1 with TRBJ1-5, with D tentatively TRBD1 (5 bases). V gave up 2 bases and J gave up 4 bases, with 13 bases separating them. Germline V gene data show CDR1 as SGHRS and CDR2 as YFSETQ. This CDR3 contains 15 residues. CDR3: CASSFGTGGNQPQHF. The sequenced part of the CDR3 DNA is TGCGCCAGCAGCTTCGGGACGGGGGGGAATCAGCCC.